This T cell receptor (beta chain) was captured in a study of blood T cell repertoires in COVID-19. Study information: The origin of the acute and convalescent COVID-19 samples was the United States, Italy and Spain. Sources were T cells, B-cell-depleted T cells, or PBMCs; the material itself was cDNA or gDNA.

V was trimmed by 4 bases and J by 4 bases, leaving 14 bases between them. The CDR3 is 15 amino acids. CDR1 is LGHNA, CDR2 YSLEER, per germline. In the source study's methods: Amplification of reference gene primers provided the estimated nucleated cell counts. Libraries were prepared by immunoSEQ multiplex PCR; TCRdb keeps only in-frame clonotypes and omits some of them. That table furnishes V, J and clone size, whereas the DNA furnished D and trimming. The table lists 200,000 to 250,000 clones, about 87% of them singletons. The rearrangement joins TRBV4-3 to TRBJ1-3; D is possibly TRBD1 (6 bases). Sequencing input: peripheral blood. The TCR sequence derives from a woman in her 70s with active or convalescent COVID-19. CDR3 loop: CASSRGRGQGNTIYF. DNA of the CDR3: TGCGCCAGCAGCCGAGGGCGGGGGCAAGGAAACACCATATATTTT.